The clone carrying this T cell receptor (beta chain) was seen at least ten times. Its matching antigen is unknown. The V gene lost 5 bases and the J gene lost 1 base, with 17 bases spanning the gap. Germline V gene sequence: CDR1 SEHNR, CDR2 FQNEAQ (reference sequence). The CDR3 runs to 16 residues. Amplified TCR beta CDR3 regions were obtained using RNA transcripts as template. HTBI primers served in a first-round RT-PCR, which a second-round multiplex PCR followed. TCRdb analysed the multiplex PCR reads with MiXCR anew, one entry per CDR3 protein. The table lists 740,000 or so distinct CDR3 sequences, around 40% of them singletons. These data are taken from a study of Graves' ophthalmopathy and Graves' hyperthyroidism. Study context: The collection of peripheral blood took place at initial diagnosis, before any treatment. Study-wide results and limits: Blood samples also showed most expanded thyroid clonotypes exceeding 0.001 frequency. A model built from 13 signatures distinguished ophthalmopathy from stable hyperthyroidism with around 91% sensitivity and less than 83% specificity.

This chain joins TRBV7-9 and TRBJ2-5; possible D gene TRBD2, 6 bases. Sample: peripheral blood. This clonotype was obtained from an adult man with Graves' ophthalmopathy. CDR3 residues: CASSRSGPRFQETQYF. In nucleotides, the CDR3 is TGTGCCAGCAGCAGGAGCGGGCCTAGATTCCAAGAGACCCAGTACTTC.